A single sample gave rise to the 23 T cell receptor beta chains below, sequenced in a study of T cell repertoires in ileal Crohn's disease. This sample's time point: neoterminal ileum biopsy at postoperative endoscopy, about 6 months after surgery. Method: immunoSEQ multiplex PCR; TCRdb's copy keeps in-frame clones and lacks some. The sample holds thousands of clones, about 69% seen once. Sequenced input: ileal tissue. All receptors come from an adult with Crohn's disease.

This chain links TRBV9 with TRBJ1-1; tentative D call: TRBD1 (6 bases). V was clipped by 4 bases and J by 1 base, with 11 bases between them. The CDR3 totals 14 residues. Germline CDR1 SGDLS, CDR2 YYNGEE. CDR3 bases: TGTGCCAGCAGCCCCCCGGACAGGAACACTGAAGCTTTCTTT. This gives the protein CASSPPDRNTEAFF.

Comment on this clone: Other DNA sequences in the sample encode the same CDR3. This CDR3 is CATTGTRNSPLHF. CDR3 DNA: TGTGCCACCACCGGGACACGAAATTCACCCCTCCACTTT. The V gene is TRBV7-8, the J gene TRBJ1-6; maybe TRBD1 (6 bases). The CDR3 contains 13 residues. V was clipped by 10 bases and J by 7 bases, with 14 bases between them. Looked up from germline, CDR1 is SGHVS and CDR2 is FQNEAQ.

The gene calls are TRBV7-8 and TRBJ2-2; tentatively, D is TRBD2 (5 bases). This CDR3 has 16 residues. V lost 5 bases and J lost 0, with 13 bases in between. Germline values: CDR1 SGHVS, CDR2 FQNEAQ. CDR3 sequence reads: CASSQTRAANTGELFF. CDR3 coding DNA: TGTGCCAGCAGCCAGACGCGGGCCGCGAACACCGGGGAGCTGTTTTTT. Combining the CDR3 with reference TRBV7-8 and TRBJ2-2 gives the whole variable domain GAGVSQSPRYKVAKRGQDVALRCDPISGHVSLFWYQQALGQGPEFLTYFQNEAQLDKSGLPSDRFFAERPEGSVSTLKIQRTQQEDSAVYLCASSQTRAANTGELFFGEGSRLTVL.

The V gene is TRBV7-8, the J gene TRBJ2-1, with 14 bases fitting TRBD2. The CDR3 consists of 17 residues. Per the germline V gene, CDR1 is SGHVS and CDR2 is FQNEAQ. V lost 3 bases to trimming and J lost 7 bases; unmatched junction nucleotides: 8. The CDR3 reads CASSFTGLAGGQNEQFF. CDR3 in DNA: TGTGCCAGCAGCTTCACCGGACTAGCGGGGGGACAAAATGAGCAGTTCTTC.

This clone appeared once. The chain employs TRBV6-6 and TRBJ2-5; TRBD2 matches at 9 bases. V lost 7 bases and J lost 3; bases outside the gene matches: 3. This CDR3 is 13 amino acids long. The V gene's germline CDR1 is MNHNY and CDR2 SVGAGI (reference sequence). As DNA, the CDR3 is TGTGCCAGCATAGCTAGCGGGGAAGAGACCCAGTACTTC. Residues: CASIASGEETQYF.

CDR3 residues: CASKDRAGMMNTEAFF. The CDR3 nucleotides are TGTGCCAGCAAAGACAGGGCCGGGATGATGAACACTGAAGCTTTCTTT. The chain carries TRBV5-4 and TRBJ1-1, with 7 bases identical to TRBD1. From germline, CDR1 is SGHNT and CDR2 YYREEE (reference sequence). This CDR3 spans 16 amino acids. J was trimmed by 0 bases and V by 6 bases; bases with no gene match: 11.

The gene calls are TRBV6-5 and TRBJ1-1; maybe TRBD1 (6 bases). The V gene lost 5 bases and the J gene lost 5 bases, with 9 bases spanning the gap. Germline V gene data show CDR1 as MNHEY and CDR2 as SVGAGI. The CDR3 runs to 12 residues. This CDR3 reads CASSLTGTEAFF. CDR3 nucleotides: TGTGCCAGCAGTCTGACAGGTACTGAAGCTTTCTTT.

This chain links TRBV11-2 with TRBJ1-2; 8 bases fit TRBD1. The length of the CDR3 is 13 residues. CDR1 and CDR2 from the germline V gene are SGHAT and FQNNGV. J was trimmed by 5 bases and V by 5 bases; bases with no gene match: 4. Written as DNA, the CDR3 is TGTGCCAGCAGCGCCGGACAGGGTTATGGCTACACCTTC. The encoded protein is CASSAGQGYGYTF.

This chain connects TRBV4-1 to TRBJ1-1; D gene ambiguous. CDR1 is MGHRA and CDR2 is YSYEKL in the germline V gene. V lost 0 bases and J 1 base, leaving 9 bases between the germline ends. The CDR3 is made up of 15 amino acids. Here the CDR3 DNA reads TGCGCCAGCAGCCAAGAGGCGACGGGGAACACTGAAGCTTTCTTT. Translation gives CASSQEATGNTEAFF.

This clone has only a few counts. The CDR3 sequence: CARRIGQGGGYTF. In nucleotides, the CDR3 is TGTGCCAGACGAATCGGCCAGGGTGGTGGCTACACCTTC. The chain links TRBV2 to TRBJ1-2; possible D gene TRBD1, 5 bases. The CDR3 is 13 amino acids. From germline, CDR1 is SNHLY and CDR2 FYNNEI. The germline V and J ends were trimmed by 9 bases and 7 bases, with 18 bases remaining between them.

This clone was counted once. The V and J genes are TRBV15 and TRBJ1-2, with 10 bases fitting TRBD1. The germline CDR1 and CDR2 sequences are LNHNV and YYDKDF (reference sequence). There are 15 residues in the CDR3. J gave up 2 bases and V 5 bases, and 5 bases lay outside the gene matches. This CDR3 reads CATSAGQGENYGYTF. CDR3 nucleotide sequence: TGTGCCACCAGCGCTGGACAGGGGGAAAACTATGGCTACACCTTC.

CDR3 sequence (DNA): TGTGCCAGCTCACTACAGGGATTTGATGAAAAACTGTTTTTT. This translates into CASSLQGFDEKLFF. The V gene is TRBV18, the J gene TRBJ1-4, with D maybe TRBD1 (6 bases). The germline gives CDR1 KGHSH, CDR2 LQKENI. Between the trimmed V and J ends, which lost 4 bases and 6 bases, there was a span of 12 bases. This CDR3 comprises 14 residues.

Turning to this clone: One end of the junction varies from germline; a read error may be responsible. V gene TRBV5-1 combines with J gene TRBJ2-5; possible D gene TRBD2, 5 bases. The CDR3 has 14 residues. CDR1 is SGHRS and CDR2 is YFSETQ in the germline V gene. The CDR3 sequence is CASSLDGGFETQYF. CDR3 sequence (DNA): TGTGCCAGCAGCTTGGATGGCGGGTTCGAGACCCAGTACTTC.

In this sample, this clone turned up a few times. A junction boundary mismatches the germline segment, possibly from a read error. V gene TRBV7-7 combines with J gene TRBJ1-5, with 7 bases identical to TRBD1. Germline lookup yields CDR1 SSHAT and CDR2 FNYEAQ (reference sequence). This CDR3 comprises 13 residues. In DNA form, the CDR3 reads TGTGCTAGCAGCTTAGACAGGGATCAGCCCCAGCATTTT. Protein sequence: CASSLDRDQPQHF. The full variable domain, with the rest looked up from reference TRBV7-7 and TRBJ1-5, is GAGVSQSPRYKVTKRGQDVTLRCDPISSHATLYWYQQALGQGPEFLTYFNYEAQPDKSGLPSDRFSAERPEGSISTLTIQRTEQRDSAMYRCASSLDRDQPQHFGDGTRLSIL.

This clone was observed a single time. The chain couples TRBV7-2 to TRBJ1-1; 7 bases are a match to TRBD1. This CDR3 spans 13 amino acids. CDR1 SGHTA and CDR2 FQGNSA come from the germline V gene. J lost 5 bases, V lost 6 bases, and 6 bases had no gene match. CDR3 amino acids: CASSQQGRTEAFF. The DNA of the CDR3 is TGTGCCAGCAGTCAACAGGGGAGGACTGAAGCTTTCTTT.

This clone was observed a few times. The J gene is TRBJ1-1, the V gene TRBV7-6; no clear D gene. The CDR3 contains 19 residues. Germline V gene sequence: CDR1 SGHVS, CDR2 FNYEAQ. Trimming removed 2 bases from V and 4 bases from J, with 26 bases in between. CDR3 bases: TGTGCCAGCAGCTTATATTCGCGGGCCACCAGCGGAAAGTCCACTGAAGCTTTCTTT. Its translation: CASSLYSRATSGKSTEAFF.

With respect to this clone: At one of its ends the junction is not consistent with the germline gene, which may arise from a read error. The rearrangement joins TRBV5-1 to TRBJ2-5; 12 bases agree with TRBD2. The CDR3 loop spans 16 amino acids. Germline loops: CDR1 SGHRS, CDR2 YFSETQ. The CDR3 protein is CASSSGLAGPQETQYF. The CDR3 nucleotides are TGTGCCAGCAGCTCAGGACTAGCGGGACCCCAAGAGACCCAGTACTTC.

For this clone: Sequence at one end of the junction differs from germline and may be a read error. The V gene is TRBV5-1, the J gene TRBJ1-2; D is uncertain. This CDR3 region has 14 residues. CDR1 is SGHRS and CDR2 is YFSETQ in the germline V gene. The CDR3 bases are TGTGCCAGCAGCTTGGGAGAGACACCCTATGGCTACACCTTC. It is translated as CASSLGETPYGYTF.

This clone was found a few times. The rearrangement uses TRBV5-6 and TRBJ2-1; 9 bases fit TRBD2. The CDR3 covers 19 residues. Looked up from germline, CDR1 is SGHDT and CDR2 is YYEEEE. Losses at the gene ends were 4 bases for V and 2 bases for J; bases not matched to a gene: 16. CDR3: CASSAGGGRGSLPYNEQFF. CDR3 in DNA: TGTGCCAGCAGCGCGGGGGGGGGTCGGGGGAGTCTCCCCTACAATGAGCAGTTCTTC.

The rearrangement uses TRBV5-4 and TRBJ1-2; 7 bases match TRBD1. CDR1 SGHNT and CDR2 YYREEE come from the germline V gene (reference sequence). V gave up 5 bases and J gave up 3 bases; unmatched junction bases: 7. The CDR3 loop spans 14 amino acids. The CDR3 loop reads CASSTRTGDYGYTF. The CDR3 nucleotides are TGTGCCAGCAGTACTCGGACAGGAGACTATGGCTACACCTTC.

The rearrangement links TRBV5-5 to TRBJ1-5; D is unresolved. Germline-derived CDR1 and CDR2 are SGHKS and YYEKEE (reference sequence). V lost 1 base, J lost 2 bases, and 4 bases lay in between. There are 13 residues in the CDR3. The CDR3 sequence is CASSLQGNQPQHF. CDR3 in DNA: TGTGCCAGCAGCTTGCAGGGCAATCAGCCCCAGCATTTT.

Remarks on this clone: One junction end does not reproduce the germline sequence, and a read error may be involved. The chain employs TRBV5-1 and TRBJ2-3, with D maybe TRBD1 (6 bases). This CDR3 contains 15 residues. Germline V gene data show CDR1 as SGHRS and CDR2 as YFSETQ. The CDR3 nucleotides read TGTGCCAGCAGCTTGCAGGCAGGGGACACAGATACGCAGTATTTT. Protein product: CASSLQAGDTDTQYF.

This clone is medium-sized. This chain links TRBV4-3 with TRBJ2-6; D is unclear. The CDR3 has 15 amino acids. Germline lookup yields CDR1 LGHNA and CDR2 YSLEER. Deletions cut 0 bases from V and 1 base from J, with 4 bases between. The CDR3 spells CASSQDRSGANVLTF. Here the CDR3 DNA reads TGCGCCAGCAGCCAAGACAGGTCTGGGGCCAACGTCCTGACTTTC.